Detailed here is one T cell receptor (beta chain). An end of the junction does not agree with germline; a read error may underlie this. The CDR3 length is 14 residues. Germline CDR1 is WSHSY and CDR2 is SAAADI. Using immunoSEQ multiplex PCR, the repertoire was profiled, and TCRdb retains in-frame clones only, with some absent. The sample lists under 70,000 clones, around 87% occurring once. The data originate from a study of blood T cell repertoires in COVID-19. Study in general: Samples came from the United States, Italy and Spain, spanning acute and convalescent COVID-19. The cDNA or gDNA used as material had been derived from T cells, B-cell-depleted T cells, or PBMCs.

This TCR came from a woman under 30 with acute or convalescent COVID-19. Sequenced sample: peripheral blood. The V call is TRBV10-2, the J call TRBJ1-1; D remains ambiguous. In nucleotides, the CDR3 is TGCGCCAGCAGGGAGTCTGGCGGGGACACTGAAGCTTTCTTT. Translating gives CASRESGGDTEAFF.